This TCR beta chain was observed in a study of blood T cell repertoires in COVID-19. Overall study context: Material from acute and convalescent COVID-19 was sourced from the United States, Italy and Spain. PBMCs, B-cell-depleted T cells, or T cells were the source of the cDNA or gDNA that made up the material.

Clones were read by immunoSEQ multiplex PCR, and TCRdb kept only the in-frame ones, dropping some. The sample lists some 150,000 clones, about 80% occurring once. The CDR3 has 15 residues. Germline values: CDR1 KGHSY, CDR2 FQNENV. After removal of 4 bases from V and 2 bases from J, the junction contained 3 bases not matched to a gene. Sequencing was performed on peripheral blood. This chain uses TRBV16 with TRBJ1-2; 11 bases fit TRBD1. This TCR derives from a man in his 70s with acute or convalescent COVID-19. In nucleotides, the CDR3 is TGTGCCAGCAGCCCAGGGACAGGGGGAAACTATGGCTACACCTTC. Protein: CASSPGTGGNYGYTF.